The subject of this entry is one T cell receptor (beta chain). The data were produced by immunoSEQ multiplex PCR, yet TCRdb's version contains in-frame clones alone and is incomplete. The sample records around 200,000 clones, more than 65% being singletons. This record comes from a study of blood T cell repertoires in COVID-19. Across the study: Some COVID-19 samples were acute and others convalescent; all came from the United States, Italy and Spain.

Material for sequencing was peripheral blood. This TCR derives from a man in his fifties with active or convalescent COVID-19.

CDR3 protein: CASQTSTGPSNSPLHF. The DNA for the CDR3 is TGTGCCAGCCAAACTTCGACAGGACCCAGTAATTCACCCCTCCACTTT. The chain recombines TRBV10-3 with TRBJ1-6, with TRBD1 as a possible D gene (6 bases). V was cut by 10 bases and J by 6 bases, with 22 bases left in between. The CDR3 has 16 amino acids. Germline loops: CDR1 ENHRY, CDR2 SYGVKD.